This T cell receptor beta chain was sequenced for a study of shared clonotypes between healthy human individuals. General study results and limits: Specimens sampled were limited to blood, with tissue repertoires likely differing. A handful of donors held about 5% of naive CD4 clonotypes in common.

CDR3 length: 19 residues. CDR1 and CDR2 from the germline V gene are SGDLS and YYNGEE. Trimming removed 1 base from V and 3 bases from J, with 25 bases in between. Note on this clone: No antigen is known for it.

Donors were healthy HIV-negative adults without recently reported acute infections or vaccinations. Nashville, Tennessee was home to all donors, who were Caucasian adults. The table came from immunoSEQ multiplex PCR; TCRdb's copy has only in-frame clones and leaves some out. Seen here are around 1.1 million clones, approximately 75% observed once, and the top ten hold almost 0.9%. The gene calls are TRBV9 and TRBJ1-2; the D gene is possibly TRBD1 (6 bases). The receptor comes from a young man in good health. Some clones in this sample may be carry-over from other donors' samples. Sequencing was carried out using memory CD4+ T cells from PBMCs. As to subset: CD45RA-negative fraction. The CDR3 bases are TGTGCCAGCAGCGTAACCCGAACGGCCGGAACAGGGCCCGACTATGGCTACACCTTC. This translates into CASSVTRTAGTGPDYGYTF. The full variable domain, its missing parts supplied by reference TRBV9 and TRBJ1-2, is DSGVTQTPKHLITATGQRVTLRCSPRSGDLSVYWYQQSLDQGLQFLIQYYNGEERAKGNILERFSAQQFPDLHSELNLSSLELGDSALYFCASSVTRTAGTGPDYGYTFGSGTRLTVV.